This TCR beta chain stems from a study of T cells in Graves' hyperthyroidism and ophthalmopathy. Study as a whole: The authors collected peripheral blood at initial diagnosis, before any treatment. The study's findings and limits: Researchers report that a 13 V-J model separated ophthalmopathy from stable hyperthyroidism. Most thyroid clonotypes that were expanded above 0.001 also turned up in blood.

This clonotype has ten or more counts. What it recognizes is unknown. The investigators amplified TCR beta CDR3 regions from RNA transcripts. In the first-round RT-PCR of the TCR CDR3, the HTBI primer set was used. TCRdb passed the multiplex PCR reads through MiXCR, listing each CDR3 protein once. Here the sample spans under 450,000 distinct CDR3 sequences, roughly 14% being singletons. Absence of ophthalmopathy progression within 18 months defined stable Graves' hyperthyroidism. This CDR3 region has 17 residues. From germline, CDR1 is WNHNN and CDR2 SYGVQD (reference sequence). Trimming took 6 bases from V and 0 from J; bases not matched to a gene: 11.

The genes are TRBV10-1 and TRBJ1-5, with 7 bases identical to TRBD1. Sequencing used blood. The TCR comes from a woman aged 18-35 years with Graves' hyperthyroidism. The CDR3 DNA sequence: TGCGCCAGCAGGGACAGGTCCCTGGGACATAGCAATCAGCCCCAGCATTTT. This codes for CASRDRSLGHSNQPQHF.